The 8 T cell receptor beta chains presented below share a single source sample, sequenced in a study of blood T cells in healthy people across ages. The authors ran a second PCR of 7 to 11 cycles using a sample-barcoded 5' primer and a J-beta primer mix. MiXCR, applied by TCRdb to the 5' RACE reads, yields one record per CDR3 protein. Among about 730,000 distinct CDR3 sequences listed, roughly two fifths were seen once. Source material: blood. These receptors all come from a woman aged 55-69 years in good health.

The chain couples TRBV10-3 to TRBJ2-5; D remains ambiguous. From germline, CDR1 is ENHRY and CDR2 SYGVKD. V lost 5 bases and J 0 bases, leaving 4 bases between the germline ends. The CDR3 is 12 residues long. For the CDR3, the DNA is TGTGCCATCAGTATGAACCAAGAGACCCAGTACTTC. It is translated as CAISMNQETQYF.

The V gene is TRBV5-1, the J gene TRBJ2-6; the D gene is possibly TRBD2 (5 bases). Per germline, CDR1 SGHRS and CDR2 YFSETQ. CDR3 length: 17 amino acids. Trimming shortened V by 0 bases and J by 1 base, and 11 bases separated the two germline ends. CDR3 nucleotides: TGCGCCAGCAGCTTGGTGGTCTCGGGGTCTGGGGCCAACGTCCTGACTTTC. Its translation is CASSLVVSGSGANVLTF. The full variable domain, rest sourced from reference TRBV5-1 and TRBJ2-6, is KAGVTQTPRYLIKTRGQQVTLSCSPISGHRSVSWYQQTPGQGLQFLFEYFSETQRNKGNFPGRFSGRQFSNSRSEMNVSTLELGDSALYLCASSLVVSGSGANVLTFGAGSRLTVL.

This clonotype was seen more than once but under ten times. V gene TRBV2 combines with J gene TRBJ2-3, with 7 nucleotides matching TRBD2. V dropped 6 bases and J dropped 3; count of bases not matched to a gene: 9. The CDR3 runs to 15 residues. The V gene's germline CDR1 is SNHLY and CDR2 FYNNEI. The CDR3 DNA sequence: TGTGCCAGCAGCTTTGCGGGGGAAACAACAGATACGCAGTATTTT. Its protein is CASSFAGETTDTQYF.

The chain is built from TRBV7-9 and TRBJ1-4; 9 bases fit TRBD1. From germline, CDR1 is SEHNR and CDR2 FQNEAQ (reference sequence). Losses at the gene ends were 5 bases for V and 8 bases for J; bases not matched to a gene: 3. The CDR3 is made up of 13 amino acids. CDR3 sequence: CASSLQGAEKLFF. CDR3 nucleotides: TGTGCCAGCAGCCTACAGGGGGCGGAAAAACTGTTTTTT.

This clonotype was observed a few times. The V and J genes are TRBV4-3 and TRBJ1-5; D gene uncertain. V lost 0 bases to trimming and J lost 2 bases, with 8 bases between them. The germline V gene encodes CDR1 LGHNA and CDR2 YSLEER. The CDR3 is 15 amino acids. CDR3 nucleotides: TGCGCCAGCAGCCAAGATTCGGCAGGCAATCAGCCCCAGCATTTT. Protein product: CASSQDSAGNQPQHF.

The DNA of the CDR3 is TGTGCCAGCACTCACACGACACCGCCCTACACCTTC. Translated, it gives CASTHTTPPYTF. The rearrangement uses TRBV7-9 and TRBJ1-2, with D hard to call. Per germline, CDR1 SEHNR and CDR2 FQNEAQ (reference sequence). The V gene lost 7 bases and the J gene lost 10 bases, with 16 bases spanning the gap. CDR3 length equals 12 residues.

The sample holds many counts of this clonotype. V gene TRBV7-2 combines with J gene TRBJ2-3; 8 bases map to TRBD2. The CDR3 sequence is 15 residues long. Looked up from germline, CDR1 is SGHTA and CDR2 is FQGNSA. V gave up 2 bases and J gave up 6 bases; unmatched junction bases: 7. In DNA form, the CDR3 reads TGTGCCAGCAGCTTAACGGGGGGGCGGTTGGATACGCAGTATTTT. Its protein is CASSLTGGRLDTQYF.

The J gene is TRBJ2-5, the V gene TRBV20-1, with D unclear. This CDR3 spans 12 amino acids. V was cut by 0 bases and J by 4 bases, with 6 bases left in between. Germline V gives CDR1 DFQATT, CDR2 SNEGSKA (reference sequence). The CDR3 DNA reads TGCAGTGCTAGAGATCACCGAGAGACCCAGTACTTC. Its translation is CSARDHRETQYF.